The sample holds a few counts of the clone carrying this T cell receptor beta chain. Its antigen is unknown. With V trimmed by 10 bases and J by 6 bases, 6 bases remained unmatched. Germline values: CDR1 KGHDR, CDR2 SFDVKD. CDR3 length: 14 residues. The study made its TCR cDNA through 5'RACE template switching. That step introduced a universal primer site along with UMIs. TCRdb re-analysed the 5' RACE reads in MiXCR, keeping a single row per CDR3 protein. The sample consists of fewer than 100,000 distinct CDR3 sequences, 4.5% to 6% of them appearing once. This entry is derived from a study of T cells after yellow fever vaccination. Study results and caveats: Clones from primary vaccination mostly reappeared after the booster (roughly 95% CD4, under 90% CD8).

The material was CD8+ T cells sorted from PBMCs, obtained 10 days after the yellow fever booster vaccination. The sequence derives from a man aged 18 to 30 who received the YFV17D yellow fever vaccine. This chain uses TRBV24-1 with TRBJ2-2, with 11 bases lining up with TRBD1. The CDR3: CATSPDRGPGELFF. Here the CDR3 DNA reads TGTGCCACTTCCCCGGACAGGGGGCCCGGGGAGCTGTTTTTT.